Given below is one T cell receptor (beta chain) in context. What it binds is unknown. The data derive from a study of pediatric ulcerative colitis. Trimming shortened V by 2 bases and J by 5 bases, and 13 bases separated the two germline ends. This CDR3 region has 15 residues. Germline assignment: CDR1 SGHTA and CDR2 FQGNSA. Overall study findings and caveats: Two rectal CDR3 clonotypes occurred in all ulcerative colitis patients. Blood-rectal clonal overlap within each person was significantly higher in ulcerative colitis patients than controls.

The protocol was immunoSEQ multiplex PCR, while the TCRdb copy is restricted to in-frame clones and leaves out a portion. The repertoire holds roughly 30,000 clones, with approximately 78% as singletons. The sample consisted of blood. The receptor's source is a boy younger than 18 with severe ulcerative colitis. This chain joins TRBV7-2 and TRBJ2-1, with D perhaps TRBD1 or TRBD2 (7 bases each). For the CDR3, the DNA is TGTGCCAGCAGCTTACCCAGGGGGAGGGACAATGAGCAGTTCTTC. This encodes CASSLPRGRDNEQFF.